What follows are 28 T cell receptor beta chains derived from one specimen sequenced in a study of control samples from healthy donors and cancer patients. This table comes from immunoSEQ multiplex PCR, and its TCRdb copy is limited to in-frame clones, with some not included. The sample contains more than 95,000 clones, around 89% of which appear only once. The sequenced sample was PBMCs. These receptors came from a woman in her forties or fifties with colorectal cancer.

This clone was detected once. CDR3 amino acids: CASSLGRKSQETQYF. The CDR3 bases are TGTGCCAGCAGCTTGGGTCGGAAGAGCCAAGAGACCCAGTACTTC. The rearrangement joins TRBV5-8 to TRBJ2-5; D uncertain. CDR3 size: 15 residues. The V end lost 0 bases, the J end lost 1 base, and 10 bases lay between the germline ends. In germline, CDR1 is SGHTS, CDR2 YDEGEE.

The chain carries TRBV10-1 and TRBJ1-3; D gene uncertain. CDR3 length: 14 amino acids. V shed 0 bases and J shed 2 bases, with 5 bases lying between them. Germline V gives CDR1 WNHNN, CDR2 SYGVQD (reference sequence). The CDR3, as DNA: TGCGCCAGCAGTGAGTCGGGGACTGGAAACACCATATATTTT. It translates to CASSESGTGNTIYF.

This chain joins TRBV9 and TRBJ2-7; a possible D gene is TRBD1 (6 bases). V gave up 1 base and J gave up 1 base, with 15 bases separating them. The CDR3 length is 16 residues. CDR1 is SGDLS, CDR2 YYNGEE, per germline. Here the CDR3 reads CASSVTITGNSYEQYF. The CDR3 DNA sequence: TGTGCCAGCAGCGTAACAATCACAGGGAATTCCTACGAGCAGTACTTC. Drawing the rest from reference TRBV9 and TRBJ2-7, the complete variable domain is DSGVTQTPKHLITATGQRVTLRCSPRSGDLSVYWYQQSLDQGLQFLIQYYNGEERAKGNILERFSAQQFPDLHSELNLSSLELGDSALYFCASSVTITGNSYEQYFGPGTRLTVT.

The V gene is TRBV6-5, the J gene TRBJ1-5; perhaps TRBD1 as D (6 bases). CDR1 and CDR2 from the germline V gene are MNHEY and SVGAGI. The CDR3 spans 15 residues. Trimming left V 6 bases short and J 7 bases short, with 19 bases between. The CDR3 DNA reads TGTGCCAGCAGAAAACAGGGTTGGGGCGACCAGCCCCAGCATTTT. Translating gives CASRKQGWGDQPQHF.

The V gene is TRBV4-1, the J gene TRBJ2-7; TRBD2 aligns across 13 bases. The CDR3 runs 15 residues. Per germline, CDR1 MGHRA and CDR2 YSYEKL. After removal of 5 bases from V and 4 bases from J, the junction contained 5 bases not matched to a gene. CDR3 coding DNA: TGCGCCAGCAGCGACGGGACTAGCGGGGAGTACGAGCAGTACTTC. Translating it yields CASSDGTSGEYEQYF.

As to this clone: Given the absence of the conserved phenylalanine or tryptophan at the CDR3 end, a read error is likely. The chain joins TRBV3-1 (or the pseudogene TRBV3-2) to TRBJ2-7; D is unresolved. The CDR3 has 10 residues. Germline V gene lookup returns CDR1 LGHDT and CDR2 YNNKEL (reference sequence). V dropped 6 bases and J dropped 7 bases, with 7 bases sitting between them. CDR3 coding DNA: TGTGCCAGCAGTGGCGAGGAGCAGTACCTC. Translation gives CASSGEEQYL.

CDR3 amino acids: CASSLAAGNQPQHF. The CDR3 coding sequence is TGCGCCAGCAGCTTGGCCGCCGGAAACCAGCCCCAGCATTTT. The J gene is TRBJ1-5, the V gene TRBV5-1; the D is unclear. Germline V gene sequence: CDR1 SGHRS, CDR2 YFSETQ. CDR3 size: 14 residues. Deletions cut 0 bases from V and 7 bases from J, with 11 bases between.

This chain links TRBV30 with TRBJ2-3; no reliable D call. The CDR3 loop spans 14 amino acids. CDR1 and CDR2 (germline): GTSNPN, SVGIG (reference sequence). V was shortened by 3 bases and J by 2 bases, with 12 bases between the two germline ends. In DNA, the CDR3 is TGTGCCTGGAGCAGGCAGGTGGACACAGATACGCAGTATTTT. This translates into CAWSRQVDTDTQYF. The full variable domain, in which reference TRBV30 and TRBJ2-3 provide the parts outside the CDR3, is SQTIHQWPATLVQPVGSPLSLECTVEGTSNPNLYWYRQAAGRGLQLLFYSVGIGQISSEVPQNLSASRPQDRQFILSSKKLLLSDSGFYLCAWSRQVDTDTQYFGPGTRLTVL.

The chain is built from TRBV30 and TRBJ1-1, with 7 positions matching TRBD1. V was clipped by 5 bases and J by 4 bases; unmatched bases: 7. The length of the CDR3 is 13 residues. Looked up from germline, CDR1 is GTSNPN and CDR2 is SVGIG (reference sequence). The CDR3, as DNA: TGTGCCTGGGGCAGACAGGGAGGCACTGAAGCTTTCTTT. Translating it yields CAWGRQGGTEAFF.

CDR3 sequence (DNA): TGTGCCACCAGCAGAGATCAGGACGCTGGAAACACCATATATTTT. Its translation: CATSRDQDAGNTIYF. This chain joins TRBV15 and TRBJ1-3; D unresolved. CDR3 size: 15 residues. The germline V and J ends were trimmed by 0 bases and 2 bases, with 8 bases remaining between them. Germline V CDR1 and CDR2: LNHNV, YYDKDF (reference sequence). Full variable domain (outside the CDR3, taken from reference TRBV15 and TRBJ1-3): DAMVIQNPRYQVTQFGKPVTLSCSQTLNHNVMYWYQQKSSQAPKLLFHYYDKDFNNEADTPDNFQSRRPNTSFCFLDIRSPGLGDTAMYLCATSRDQDAGNTIYFGEGSWLTVV.

The rearrangement uses TRBV28 and TRBJ2-7; maybe TRBD2 (6 bases). Germline V gives CDR1 MDHEN, CDR2 SYDVKM. The CDR3 has 15 amino acids. Trimming pared 6 bases from V and 1 base from J, leaving 16 bases between. The CDR3 sequence is CASSPFLGGSYEQYF. CDR3 in DNA: TGTGCCAGCAGCCCTTTTCTCGGGGGATCCTACGAGCAGTACTTC. Variable domain in full (rest from reference TRBV28 and TRBJ2-7): DVKVTQSSRYLVKRTGEKVFLECVQDMDHENMFWYRQDPGLGLRLIYFSYDVKMKEKGDIPEGYSVSREKKERFSLILESASTNQTSMYLCASSPFLGGSYEQYFGPGTRLTVT.

V gene TRBV25-1 combines with J gene TRBJ2-7, with 7 positions matching TRBD1. CDR1 is MGHDK, CDR2 SYGVNS, per germline. CDR3 size: 13 residues. J gave up 4 bases and V 7 bases, and 7 bases lay outside the gene matches. The CDR3 nucleotides read TGTGCCAGCACCCTAGGGGGCGGGTACGAGCAGTACTTC. As protein: CASTLGGGYEQYF.

The chain links TRBV4-1 to TRBJ1-4, with a tentative D call TRBD1 (6 bases). The ends were cut back, 3 bases at V and 7 bases at J, with 24 bases in the middle. The length of the CDR3 is 18 residues. The germline V gene has CDR1 MGHRA and CDR2 YSYEKL. The CDR3 DNA is TGCGCCAGCAGCCAGGGACCTCTCGGGGGCGAAGATAGTGAAAAACTGTTTTTT. Its protein is CASSQGPLGGEDSEKLFF.

This sequence joins TRBV25-1 and TRBJ1-4; maybe TRBD1 (6 bases). Germline lookup yields CDR1 MGHDK and CDR2 SYGVNS. The CDR3 loop spans 15 amino acids. V lost 3 bases and J lost 4, with 12 bases in between. CDR3 region: CASSDPGALNEKLFF. The CDR3 DNA follows: TGTGCCAGCAGTGACCCAGGGGCCCTTAATGAAAAACTGTTTTTT. The full variable domain, rest sourced from reference TRBV25-1 and TRBJ1-4, is EADIYQTPRYLVIGTGKKITLECSQTMGHDKMYWYQQDPGMELHLIHYSYGVNSTEKGDLSSESTVSRIRTEHFPLTLESARPSHTSQYLCASSDPGALNEKLFFGSGTQLSVL.

Written as DNA, the CDR3 is TGTGCCAGCAGCTCGGACAGGGGCAGTTCCTACGAGCAGTACTTC. It translates to CASSSDRGSSYEQYF. The chain has TRBV7-2 and TRBJ2-7, with 9 positions matching TRBD1. CDR3 length: 15 residues. CDR1 and CDR2 (germline): SGHTA, FQGNSA. Trimming removed 4 bases from V and 1 base from J; junction bases left unmatched: 5.

This sequence joins TRBV19 and TRBJ2-3; the D gene is possibly TRBD1 (5 bases). The CDR3 extends over 15 amino acids. Germline V gene sequence: CDR1 LNHDA, CDR2 SQIVND (reference sequence). V lost 6 bases to trimming and J lost 2 bases, with 15 bases between them. CDR3 nucleotides: TGTGCCAGTAGCCGGCGGACAACAACCACAGATACGCAGTATTTT. It yields the protein CASSRRTTTTDTQYF.

This chain joins TRBV4-2 and TRBJ1-5; D uncertain. The CDR3 is 16 residues long. Germline V gene sequence: CDR1 LGHNA, CDR2 YNFKEQ. The V end lost 0 bases, the J end lost 0 bases, and 9 bases lay between the germline ends. CDR3 region: CASSQERGNSNQPQHF. In DNA, the CDR3 is TGTGCCAGCAGCCAAGAGCGGGGAAATAGCAATCAGCCCCAGCATTTT.

The chain recombines TRBV19 with TRBJ1-6, with 7 positions matching TRBD1. Looked up from germline, CDR1 is LNHDA and CDR2 is SQIVND (reference sequence). V was pared by 6 bases and J by 6 bases, with 2 bases of the junction left unmatched. The length of the CDR3 is 13 residues. CDR3 residues: CASSGTANSPLHF. CDR3 nucleotide sequence: TGTGCCAGTAGCGGGACAGCTAATTCACCCCTCCACTTT.

The V call is TRBV10-3, the J call TRBJ2-7; D gene uncertain. This CDR3 is 13 amino acids long. Germline lookup yields CDR1 ENHRY and CDR2 SYGVKD. V was shortened by 4 bases and J by 2 bases, with 9 bases between the two germline ends. The CDR3 here is CAISVSEAYEQYF. The CDR3 DNA follows: TGTGCCATCAGTGTCTCGGAAGCCTACGAGCAGTACTTC.

The chain is built from TRBV29-1 and TRBJ2-2; no clear D gene. The CDR3 extends over 14 amino acids. Deletions cut 4 bases from V and 4 bases from J, with 13 bases between. CDR1 and CDR2 (germline): SQVTM, ANQGSEA. CDR3 sequence reads: CSVVTGLGTGELFF. DNA for the CDR3: TGCAGCGTTGTAACTGGGCTCGGCACCGGGGAGCTGTTTTTT.

The chain uses TRBV10-3 and TRBJ1-2, with D possibly matching TRBD1 (5 bases). This CDR3 comprises 14 residues. The V end was cut by 10 bases, the J end by 7 bases, with 22 bases between. Germline V lookup: CDR1 ENHRY, CDR2 SYGVKD. CDR3 nucleotides: TGTGCCACCGAAGATTACGGGGCCTCTCGTGGCTACACCTTC. Its protein is CATEDYGASRGYTF.

This clone was counted only a few times. The chain has TRBV6-2 or TRBV6-3 and TRBJ1-1; D is undetermined. This CDR3 has 14 amino acids. Germline loops: CDR1 MNHEY, CDR2 SVGEGT. The V end lost 2 bases, the J end lost 0 bases, and 7 bases lay between the germline ends. The CDR3 spells CASSYRAVNTEAFF. For the CDR3, the DNA is TGTGCCAGCAGTTACAGGGCGGTGAACACTGAAGCTTTCTTT.

The chain links TRBV12-3 or TRBV12-4 to TRBJ1-1, with TRBD1 as a possible D gene (6 bases). Trimming cost V 5 bases and J 10 bases, with 17 bases left between them. The CDR3 contains 13 residues. Here the CDR3 DNA reads TGTGCCAGCAGTAAGGACAGCGACCTTGGAGCTTTCTTT. It encodes CASSKDSDLGAFF.

The rearrangement joins TRBV5-1 to TRBJ1-6; possibly TRBD1 for D (6 bases). Trimming shortened V by 5 bases and J by 7 bases, and 16 bases separated the two germline ends. The CDR3 runs 15 residues. Per the germline V gene, CDR1 is SGHRS and CDR2 is YFSETQ. CDR3 DNA sequence: TGCGCCAGCAGTGATCGAGGAACAGGGAATTCACCCCTCCACTTT. The encoded protein is CASSDRGTGNSPLHF.

The chain links TRBV9 to TRBJ1-1; a weak D match, TRBD1 (5 bases). Germline CDR1 is SGDLS and CDR2 is YYNGEE. Trimming pared 1 base from V and 1 base from J, leaving 11 bases between. This CDR3 spans 15 amino acids. The CDR3 DNA sequence: TGTGCCAGCAGCGTAAACGGAGGGGCGAACACTGAAGCTTTCTTT. This sequence encodes CASSVNGGANTEAFF.

The chain carries TRBV7-6 and TRBJ1-2, with TRBD1 identical over 7 bases. V gave up 0 bases and J gave up 3 bases; unmatched junction bases: 10. The CDR3 extends over 17 amino acids. CDR1 SGHVS and CDR2 FNYEAQ come from the germline V gene. The CDR3 nucleotides are TGTGCCAGCAGCTTAGCGACAGGGTCAATCGACGACTATGGCTACACCTTC. Translation: CASSLATGSIDDYGYTF.

The chain couples TRBV7-2 to TRBJ2-3; 8 bases are shared with TRBD2. The V gene end was trimmed by 5 bases and the J gene end by 3 bases; junction bases not matched to a gene: 7. The CDR3 is 15 amino acids. The V gene's germline CDR1 is SGHTA and CDR2 FQGNSA. In nucleotides, the CDR3 is TGTGCCAGCAGCCCCCCGGGACTAGGAACAGATACGCAGTATTTT. As protein: CASSPPGLGTDTQYF.

The genes are TRBV2 and TRBJ2-1; 7 positions match TRBD2. The CDR3 sequence is 15 residues long. Germline V CDR1 and CDR2: SNHLY, FYNNEI. V shed 8 bases and J 8 bases; nucleotides not matched to a gene: 15. Here the CDR3 DNA reads TGTGCCAGCTCCGGAGAGACTGGGGGGGAGCATGAGCAGTTCTTC. This encodes CASSGETGGEHEQFF.